This T cell receptor beta chain was identified during a study of STAT3 mutations in large granular lymphocyte leukemia. Study summary: Over half of T-LGLL patients had one or more immunosuppressive regimens. Points from the study as a whole: All newly emerging clones after therapy were STAT3 wild type. Every T-cell large granular lymphocyte leukemia patient had at least one immunodominant TCR beta clonotype.

The CDR3 is 12 residues long. V shed 4 bases and J shed 9 bases, with 13 bases lying between them. The germline V gene has CDR1 SGHDN and CDR2 FVKESK. About this clone: Antigen: not known.

Each sample's TCRbeta library yielded on average around 41,000 productive templates. The table came from immunoSEQ multiplex PCR; TCRdb's copy has only in-frame clones and leaves some out. The sample carries more than 10,000 clones, 65% to 90% recorded once. The TCR originated in a man at least 80 years old with T-cell large granular lymphocyte leukemia. Some clones in this sample may be carry-over from other donors' samples. Sequenced input: peripheral blood mononuclear cells. The chain joins TRBV14 to TRBJ2-7; no clear D gene. The CDR3: CASSPLGVMQYF. CDR3 coding DNA: TGTGCCAGCAGCCCACTCGGTGTGATGCAGTACTTC.